This T cell receptor (beta chain) was recorded in a study of OX40 agonist ivuxolimab in advanced cancers. Some clones are missing from TCRdb's copy, which holds only in-frame ones; the method was immunoSEQ multiplex PCR. The sample has about 62,000 clones, roughly 90% seen once; the top ten hold 0.62%. Exclusion of a patient followed from autoimmune disease history or systemic immunosuppression. CDR1 SNHLY and CDR2 FYNNEI come from the germline V gene. Losses at the gene ends were 1 base for V and 5 bases for J; bases not matched to a gene: 11. This CDR3 contains 17 residues. Study-level findings and limits: Clonal expansion among partial responders at 0.1-3.0 mg/kg ranked near the lowest. The mean number of expanded clones was higher in CD8+ T cells than in CD4+.

Worth noting for this clone: What it binds is not known.

This sequence was found in an adult with an advanced solid tumor such as melanoma, head and neck, liver or kidney cancer. The sample in question was CD4+ or CD8+ T cells sorted from blood, obtained in a trial of the OX40 agonist ivuxolimab. The V call is TRBV2, the J call TRBJ2-5, with 9 nucleotides matching TRBD1. Here the CDR3 reads CASSEGQGQGVGETQYF. Written as DNA, the CDR3 is TGTGCCAGCAGTGAAGGTCAGGGACAGGGTGTGGGCGAGACCCAGTACTTC. Full variable domain (outside the CDR3, taken from reference TRBV2 and TRBJ2-5): EPEVTQTPSHQVTQMGQEVILRCVPISNHLYFYWYRQILGQKVEFLVSFYNNEISEKSEIFDDQFSVERPDGSNFTLKIRSTKLEDSAMYFCASSEGQGQGVGETQYFGPGTRLLVL.